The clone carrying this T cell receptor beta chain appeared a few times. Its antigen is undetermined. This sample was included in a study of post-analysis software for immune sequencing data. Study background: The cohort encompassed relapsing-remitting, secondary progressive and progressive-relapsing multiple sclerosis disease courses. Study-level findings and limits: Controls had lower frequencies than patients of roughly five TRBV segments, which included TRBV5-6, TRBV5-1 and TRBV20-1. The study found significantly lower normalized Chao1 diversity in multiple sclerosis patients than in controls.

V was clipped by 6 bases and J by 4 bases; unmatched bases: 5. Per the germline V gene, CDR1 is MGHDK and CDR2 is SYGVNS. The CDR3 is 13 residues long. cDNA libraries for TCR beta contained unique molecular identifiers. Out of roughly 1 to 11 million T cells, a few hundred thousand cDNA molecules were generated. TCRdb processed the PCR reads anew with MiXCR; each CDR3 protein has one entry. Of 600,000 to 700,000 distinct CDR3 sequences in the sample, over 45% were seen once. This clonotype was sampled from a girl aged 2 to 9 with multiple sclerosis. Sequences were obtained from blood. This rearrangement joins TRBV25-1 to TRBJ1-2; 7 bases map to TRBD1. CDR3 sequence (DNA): TGTGCCAGCAGGGAGACAGGGTCCTATGGCTACACCTTC. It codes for CASRETGSYGYTF.